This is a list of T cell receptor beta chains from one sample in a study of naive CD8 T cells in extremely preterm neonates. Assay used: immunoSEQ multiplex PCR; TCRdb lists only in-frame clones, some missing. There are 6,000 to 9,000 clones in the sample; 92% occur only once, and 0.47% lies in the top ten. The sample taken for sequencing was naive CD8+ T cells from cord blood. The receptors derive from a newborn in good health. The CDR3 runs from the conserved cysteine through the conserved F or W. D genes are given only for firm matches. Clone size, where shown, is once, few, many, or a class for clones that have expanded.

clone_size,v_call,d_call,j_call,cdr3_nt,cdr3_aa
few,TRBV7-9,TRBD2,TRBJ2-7,TGTGCCAGCAGCCCCAGCGGGAGGTACGAGCAGTACTTC,CASSPSGRYEQYF
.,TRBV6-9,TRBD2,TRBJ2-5,TGTGCCAGCCCCCGCGGACTAGCGGGTCCACCGCAGTACTTC,CASPRGLAGPPQYF
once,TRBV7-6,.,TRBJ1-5,TGTGCCAGCAGCTTAGGTCCAGTCAATCAGCCCCAGCATTTT,CASSLGPVNQPQHF
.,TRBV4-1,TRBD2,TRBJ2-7,TGCGCCAGCAGCCAACCTGGACTAGCCTACGAGCAGTACTTC,CASSQPGLAYEQYF
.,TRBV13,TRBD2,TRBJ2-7,TGTGCCAGCAGCTTAGGCCTAGCGGGAGGGTACGAGCAGTACTTC,CASSLGLAGGYEQYF
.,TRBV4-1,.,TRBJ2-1,TGCGCCAGCAGCCAAGCCCTAGCTGGCTTAAAGCAGTTCTTC,CASSQALAGLKQFF
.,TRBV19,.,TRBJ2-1,TGTGCCAGTAGTATCCGCCAGGGCTCCTACAATGAGCAGTTCTTC,CASSIRQGSYNEQFF
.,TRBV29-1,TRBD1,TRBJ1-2,TGCAGCGTTGAAGATCCAGGGACAGGCCAAGCTGGCTACACCTTC,CSVEDPGTGQAGYTF
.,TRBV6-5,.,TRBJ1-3,TGTGCCAGCAGTTACTCGAGAGGTTCTGGAAACACCATATATTTT,CASSYSRGSGNTIYF
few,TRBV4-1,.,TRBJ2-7,TGCGCCAGCAGCCAAGATTCGGAGGCAGGCAGCTACGAGCAGTACTTC,CASSQDSEAGSYEQYF
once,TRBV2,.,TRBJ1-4,TGTGCCAGCAGTGAAGATACAGCTGGAGGAGAAAAACTGTTTTTT,CASSEDTAGGEKLFF
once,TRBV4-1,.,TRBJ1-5,TGCGCCAGCAGCCAAGGGGGGGATCAGCCCCAGCATTTT,CASSQGGDQPQHF
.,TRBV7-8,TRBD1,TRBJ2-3,TGTGCCAGCAGCTTCCCCCCGACAGGGGGCGCAGATACGCAGTATTTT,CASSFPPTGGADTQYF
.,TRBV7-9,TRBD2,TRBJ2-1,TGTGCCAGCAGCCCTCAGAGCGGGAGGGATGAGCAGTTCTTC,CASSPQSGRDEQFF
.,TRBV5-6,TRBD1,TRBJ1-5,TGTGCCAGCAGCTTGGGACAGGGTCAGCCCCAGCATTTT,CASSLGQGQPQHF
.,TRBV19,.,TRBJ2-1,TGTGCCAGTAGTGGCGGGCACGAGCAGTTCTTC,CASSGGHEQFF
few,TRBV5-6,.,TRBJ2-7,TGTGCCAGCAGCTTCCGCTACGAGCAGTACTTC,CASSFRYEQYF
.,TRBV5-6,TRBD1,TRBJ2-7,TGTGCCAGCAGCGCAGGGGGTTACGAGCAGTACTTC,CASSAGGYEQYF
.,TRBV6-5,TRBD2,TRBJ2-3,TGTGCCAGCAGTTGGACTAGCGCCACAGATACGCAGTATTTT,CASSWTSATDTQYF
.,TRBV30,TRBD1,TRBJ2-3,TGTGCCTGGAGTGTATACCCGACAGGGTTAATAACAGATACGCAGTATTTT,CAWSVYPTGLITDTQYF
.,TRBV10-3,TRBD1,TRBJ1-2,TGTGCCATCAGTGTCCGGGGCCGGGACAGGGATAACTATGGCTACACCTTC,CAISVRGRDRDNYGYTF
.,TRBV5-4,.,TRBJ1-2,TGTGCCAGCAGCTTGTTTAGCGAAGGGTCCTTCTATGGCTACACCTTC,CASSLFSEGSFYGYTF
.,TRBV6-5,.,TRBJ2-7,TGTGCCAGCAGTTATCGCCTAGGGGGCTACGAGCAGTACTTC,CASSYRLGGYEQYF
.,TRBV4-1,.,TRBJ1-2,TGCGCCAGCAGCCAAGCAGGGGACCTGAACTATGGCTACACCTTC,CASSQAGDLNYGYTF
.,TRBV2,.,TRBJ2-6,TGTGCCAGCAGTGAGGGCTGGGCGGGGGCCAACGTCCTGACTTTC,CASSEGWAGANVLTF
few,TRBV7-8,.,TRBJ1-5,TGTGCCAGCGGGACTCTAAATAGCAATCAGCCCCAGCATTTT,CASGTLNSNQPQHF
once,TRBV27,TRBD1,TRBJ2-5,TGTGCCAGCAGTTGGGGACAGGGGGCAGAGACCCAGTACTTC,CASSWGQGAETQYF
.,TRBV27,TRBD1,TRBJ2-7,TGTGCCAGCAGCAACGAGGGACAGGGTTCCTACGAGCAGTACTTC,CASSNEGQGSYEQYF
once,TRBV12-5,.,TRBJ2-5,TGTGCTAGTGGTTTGGGACAGTACCAAGAGACCCAGTACTTC,CASGLGQYQETQYF
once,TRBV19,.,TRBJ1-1,TGTGCCAGTAGGGGGCAGGGTGTCCCTCATGAAGCTTTCTTT,CASRGQGVPHEAFF
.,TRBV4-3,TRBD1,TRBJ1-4,TGCGCCAGCAGCCATGACAGGGCAACTAATGAAAAACTGTTTTTT,CASSHDRATNEKLFF
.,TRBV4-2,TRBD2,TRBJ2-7,TGTGCCAGCAGCCAAGATTGGGCAGCGGGGGCCTCCTACGAGCAGTACTTC,CASSQDWAAGASYEQYF
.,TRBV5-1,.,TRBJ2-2,TGCGCCAGCAGCCTTGGACAGAACACCGGGGAGCTGTTTTTT,CASSLGQNTGELFF
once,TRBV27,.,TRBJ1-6,TGTGCCAGCAGTTTAATGGCAGGGTCACCCCTCCACTTT,CASSLMAGSPLHF
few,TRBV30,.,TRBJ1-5,TGTGCCTGGAGTGTAGGGGGCAATCAGCCCCAGCATTTT,CAWSVGGNQPQHF